These 32 T cell receptor beta chains share one sample of origin, sequenced in a study of T cell clones after liver transplantation. The data were produced by immunoSEQ multiplex PCR, yet TCRdb's version contains in-frame clones alone and is incomplete. Among tens of thousands of clones listed, roughly 80% were seen once. Sample: CD4+ T cells from blood, taken 12 months after liver transplant. These receptors all stem from a human patient who received a liver transplant. Some T cells could come from the graft donor.

The chain recombines TRBV6-6 with TRBJ1-5; 9 bases are a match to TRBD1. The CDR3 covers 15 residues. Per the germline V gene, CDR1 is MNHNY and CDR2 is SVGAGI (reference sequence). Trimming took 2 bases from V and 4 from J; bases not matched to a gene: 3. As DNA, the CDR3 is TGTGCCAGCAGTTACGGACAGGGGCTAAATCAGCCCCAGCATTTT. It specifies CASSYGQGLNQPQHF.

CDR3 residues: CASSAGGGNNEQFF. The DNA for the CDR3 is TGTGCCAGCAGCGCGGGCGGTGGGAACAATGAGCAGTTCTTC. The chain combines TRBV7-2 with TRBJ2-1; maybe TRBD2 (5 bases). The CDR3 length is 14 residues. The germline gives CDR1 SGHTA, CDR2 FQGNSA. Trimming cost V 5 bases and J 5 bases, with 13 bases left between them.

The chain couples TRBV18 to TRBJ1-5; D is unresolved. CDR1 is KGHSH, CDR2 LQKENI, per germline. The V gene lost 2 bases and the J gene lost 0 bases, with 5 bases spanning the gap. This CDR3 region has 14 residues. The CDR3 sequence is CASSPIFSNQPQHF. In DNA form, the CDR3 reads TGTGCCAGCTCACCAATATTTAGCAATCAGCCCCAGCATTTT.

This clone was observed a few times. The J gene is TRBJ2-3, the V gene TRBV6-1; the D is unclear. Trimming removed 4 bases at V and 4 bases at J, with 9 bases between. Germline CDR1 reads MNHNS; CDR2 reads SASEGT. This CDR3 contains 13 residues. The DNA of the CDR3 is TGTGCCAGCAGTGGAGGCCTGCCAGATACGCAGTATTTT. This sequence encodes CASSGGLPDTQYF.

This clone has a single count. The chain recombines TRBV28 with TRBJ1-1; 8 bases line up with TRBD1. Per germline, CDR1 MDHEN and CDR2 SYDVKM. This CDR3 spans 13 amino acids. With V trimmed by 8 bases and J by 12 bases, 14 bases remained unmatched. CDR3 amino acids: CASRRTGTITTFF. CDR3 coding DNA: TGTGCCAGCCGAAGGACAGGGACAATTACGACTTTCTTT. The full variable domain, rest sourced from reference TRBV28 and TRBJ1-1, is DVKVTQSSRYLVKRTGEKVFLECVQDMDHENMFWYRQDPGLGLRLIYFSYDVKMKEKGDIPEGYSVSREKKERFSLILESASTNQTSMYLCASRRTGTITTFFGQGTRLTVV.

This chain joins TRBV5-6 and TRBJ2-3, with D possibly being TRBD1 (5 bases). Germline V lookup: CDR1 SGHDT, CDR2 YYEEEE. Trimming removed 4 bases from V and 2 bases from J, with 14 bases in between. CDR3 length equals 15 residues. Here the CDR3 DNA reads TGTGCCAGCAGCCCGCGCCCAGGGCCCACAGATACGCAGTATTTT. This codes for CASSPRPGPTDTQYF.

V usage is TRBV7-2 and J usage is TRBJ1-5; possible D gene TRBD1, 5 bases. Per the germline V gene, CDR1 is SGHTA and CDR2 is FQGNSA. The CDR3 covers 15 residues. V gave up 1 base and J gave up 2 bases, with 9 bases separating them. CDR3 sequence: CASSLGGGGNQPQHF. For the CDR3, the DNA is TGTGCCAGCAGCTTAGGCGGGGGGGGCAATCAGCCCCAGCATTTT.

The chain joins TRBV28 to TRBJ2-7, with unresolved D. This CDR3 spans 12 amino acids. CDR1 and CDR2 from the germline V gene are MDHEN and SYDVKM. Trimming stripped 6 bases from V and 3 bases from J, with 9 bases between. The CDR3 nucleotides are TGTGCCAGCAGCCCTATTTACTACGAGCAGTACTTC. It encodes CASSPIYYEQYF.

V is TRBV9 and J is TRBJ2-7, with D possibly being TRBD2 (5 bases). Germline V CDR1 and CDR2: SGDLS, YYNGEE. V gave up 0 bases and J gave up 4 bases, with 14 bases separating them. This CDR3 region has 15 residues. CDR3 loop: CASSVATEASYEQYF. In DNA form, the CDR3 reads TGTGCCAGCAGCGTAGCTACGGAGGCTTCATACGAGCAGTACTTC.

The chain couples TRBV5-4 to TRBJ1-6; TRBD1 agrees at 7 bases. Germline CDR1 and CDR2: SGHNT and YYREEE (reference sequence). The CDR3 runs 14 residues. Trimming cost V 3 bases and J 11 bases; bases outside gene matches: 8. CDR3 nucleotide sequence: TGTGCCAGCAGCTCGACAGGGAACGCAACACCCCTCCACTTT. Its translation is CASSSTGNATPLHF.

V gene TRBV5-1 combines with J gene TRBJ1-1; no definite D call. Germline CDR1 reads SGHRS; CDR2 reads YFSETQ. The length of the CDR3 is 15 residues. Trimming stripped 0 bases from V and 1 base from J, with 10 bases between. The CDR3, as DNA: TGCGCCAGCAGCTTGGAGCCGGGCACGAACACTGAAGCTTTCTTT. Translating it yields CASSLEPGTNTEAFF.

The chain combines TRBV28 with TRBJ2-5, with TRBD2 matching over 7 bases. CDR3 length equals 15 residues. Germline values: CDR1 MDHEN, CDR2 SYDVKM. Trimming removed 4 bases from V and 4 bases from J; junction bases left unmatched: 9. The CDR3, as DNA: TGTGCCAGCAGTTCCCCCTCGGGGGGAGGAGAGACCCAGTACTTC. Encoded protein: CASSSPSGGGETQYF.

The chain combines TRBV9 with TRBJ2-2, with D perhaps TRBD1 or TRBD2 (5 bases each). Germline lookup yields CDR1 SGDLS and CDR2 YYNGEE. V was cut by 4 bases and J by 5 bases, with 18 bases left in between. This CDR3 region has 16 residues. In nucleotides, the CDR3 is TGTGCCAGCAGCCGATCCCAGGGATCGGGGACCGGGGAGCTGTTTTTT. Its protein is CASSRSQGSGTGELFF.

Here the CDR3 reads CASSDTSQETQYF. CDR3 DNA sequence: TGCGCCAGCAGCGACACATCCCAAGAGACCCAGTACTTC. The chain links TRBV5-1 to TRBJ2-5; D unclear. The germline V gene encodes CDR1 SGHRS and CDR2 YFSETQ. Trimming shortened V by 4 bases and J by 1 base, and 8 bases separated the two germline ends. The CDR3 contains 13 residues.

The chain recombines TRBV7-9 with TRBJ2-1, with TRBD2 matching over 8 bases. The CDR3 runs to 15 residues. Losses at the gene ends were 3 bases for V and 0 bases for J; bases not matched to a gene: 1. CDR1 is SEHNR and CDR2 is FQNEAQ in the germline V gene (reference sequence). The CDR3 here is CASSLSGSSYNEQFF. The CDR3 nucleotides are TGTGCCAGCAGCTTGAGCGGGAGCTCCTACAATGAGCAGTTCTTC.

This chain links TRBV27 with TRBJ2-4; a weak D match, TRBD2 (5 bases). This CDR3 contains 11 residues. V lost 1 base and J 14 bases, leaving 9 bases between the germline ends. Germline loops: CDR1 MNHEY, CDR2 SMNVEV (reference sequence). The CDR3 spells CASSLYGREYF. CDR3 bases: TGTGCCAGCAGTTTATACGGGCGGGAGTACTTC.

This clone has more than one count but fewer than ten. CDR3 residues: CASSSLWDSYEQYF. CDR3 in DNA: TGTGCCAGCAGTTCACTATGGGACAGCTACGAGCAGTACTTC. The chain combines TRBV28 with TRBJ2-7, with 7 bases aligning to TRBD1. Losses at the gene ends were 4 bases for V and 3 bases for J; bases not matched to a gene: 6. This CDR3 has 14 amino acids. The V gene's germline CDR1 is MDHEN and CDR2 SYDVKM.

V and J are TRBV5-4 and TRBJ2-1; 10 nucleotides line up with TRBD2. The V gene end was trimmed by 0 bases and the J gene end by 8 bases; junction bases not matched to a gene: 14. Germline CDR1 is SGHNT and CDR2 is YYREEE (reference sequence). There are 18 residues in the CDR3. CDR3 protein: CASSLGQLGTSETDEQFF. The CDR3 coding sequence is TGTGCCAGCAGCTTGGGTCAACTCGGGACTAGCGAAACCGATGAGCAGTTCTTC.

V gene TRBV11-2 combines with J gene TRBJ2-2; D gene uncertain. Germline V CDR1 and CDR2: SGHAT, FQNNGV. The CDR3 extends over 17 amino acids. Trimming took 1 base from V and 5 from J, leaving 17 bases between them. The CDR3 nucleotides are TGTGCCAGCAGCTTAGGGCGAGTGACAACACCTACCGGGGAGCTGTTTTTT. It translates to CASSLGRVTTPTGELFF. The full variable domain, completed using reference TRBV11-2 and TRBJ2-2, is EAGVAQSPRYKIIEKRQSVAFWCNPISGHATLYWYQQILGQGPKLLIQFQNNGVVDDSQLPKDRFSAERLKGVDSTLKIQPAKLEDSAVYLCASSLGRVTTPTGELFFGEGSRLTVL.

This rearrangement joins TRBV6-6 to TRBJ1-2; D may be TRBD1 (6 bases). This CDR3 has 14 residues. V was shortened by 7 bases and J by 0 bases, with 12 bases between the two germline ends. Germline V gene data show CDR1 as MNHNY and CDR2 as SVGAGI (reference sequence). CDR3 in DNA: TGTGCCAGCAAGGACGGGGGGCCTAACTATGGCTACACCTTC. Residues: CASKDGGPNYGYTF.

This clone was detected only once. The chain recombines TRBV5-1 with TRBJ2-2, with a weak D call TRBD2 (5 bases). V was pared by 0 bases and J by 4 bases, with 13 bases between. The V gene's germline CDR1 is SGHRS and CDR2 YFSETQ. There are 16 residues in the CDR3. The CDR3 sequence: CASSLGMGEGTGELFF. Here the CDR3 DNA reads TGCGCCAGCAGCTTGGGAATGGGAGAAGGCACCGGGGAGCTGTTTTTT.

The rearrangement joins TRBV11-2 to TRBJ2-5; the match to TRBD1 covers 7 bases. Germline CDR1 is SGHAT and CDR2 is FQNNGV. The CDR3 length is 15 residues. Unmatched junction bases numbered 8, after V lost 5 bases and J lost 2 bases. The chain's CDR3 is CASSAVGRGQETQYF. As DNA, the CDR3 is TGTGCCAGCAGCGCCGTGGGCAGGGGGCAAGAGACCCAGTACTTC.

A remark on this clone: This sample also contains other DNA sequences that code for the same CDR3. The chain combines TRBV6-5 with TRBJ1-5, with D tentatively TRBD1 (5 bases). Trimming removed 4 bases from V and 2 bases from J, with 9 bases in between. Per the germline V gene, CDR1 is MNHEY and CDR2 is SVGAGI. The CDR3 sequence is 14 residues long. This CDR3 is CASSSRGGNQPQHF. The CDR3 coding sequence is TGTGCCAGCAGTTCAAGGGGAGGCAATCAGCCCCAGCATTTT.

A few counts support this clone. This chain joins TRBV6-1 and TRBJ1-5; possibly TRBD1 for D (6 bases). Germline V gene sequence: CDR1 MNHNS, CDR2 SASEGT. This CDR3 comprises 15 residues. The V and J ends lost 4 bases and 0 bases respectively, with 10 bases between them. The CDR3 region has the DNA TGTGCCAGCAGTGTTGGGACACCTAGCAATCAGCCCCAGCATTTT. It encodes CASSVGTPSNQPQHF.

This clone has a single count. This chain uses TRBV5-1 with TRBJ2-5; the D is unclear. Germline CDR1 and CDR2: SGHRS and YFSETQ. The V end was cut by 1 base, the J end by 1 base, with 2 bases between. The length of the CDR3 is 12 residues. As DNA, the CDR3 is TGCGCCAGCAGCTTGAGCCAAGAGACCCAGTACTTC. This gives the protein CASSLSQETQYF.

V gene TRBV2 combines with J gene TRBJ2-7, with TRBD2 as a possible D gene (5 bases). Germline lookup yields CDR1 SNHLY and CDR2 FYNNEI. This CDR3 region has 13 residues. V was trimmed by 5 bases and J by 7 bases, leaving 15 bases between them. The CDR3 sequence: CASSLALSGEQYF. In nucleotides, the CDR3 is TGTGCCAGCAGTTTAGCACTCTCGGGGGAGCAGTACTTC.

This clone was seen more than once but under ten times. The chain combines TRBV7-2 with TRBJ2-2, with a weak D call TRBD2 (5 bases). This CDR3 contains 15 residues. Germline CDR1 reads SGHTA; CDR2 reads FQGNSA. Deletions cut 5 bases from V and 5 bases from J, with 15 bases between. The CDR3 here is CASSPGTLGTGELFF. CDR3 nucleotides: TGTGCCAGCAGCCCGGGAACCCTGGGGACCGGGGAGCTGTTTTTT.

The chain joins TRBV6-5 to TRBJ1-5; D is unclear. Germline-derived CDR1 and CDR2 are MNHEY and SVGAGI. CDR3 size: 14 residues. V lost 2 bases and J lost 3, with 8 bases in between. CDR3 loop: CASSYKRDNQPQHF. As DNA, the CDR3 is TGTGCCAGCAGTTACAAGAGGGACAATCAGCCCCAGCATTTT.

This clone appeared once. The V call is TRBV18, the J call TRBJ2-7; tentative D call: TRBD1 (5 bases). Germline assignment: CDR1 KGHSH and CDR2 LQKENI. Trimming stripped 8 bases from V and 6 bases from J, with 11 bases between. This CDR3 is built from 11 residues. Here the CDR3 reads CASATGSEQYF. CDR3 DNA sequence: TGTGCCAGCGCTACAGGAAGCGAGCAGTACTTC.

This clone was seen only a few times. This sequence joins TRBV27 and TRBJ2-1, with D perhaps TRBD1 (5 bases). V was shortened by 7 bases and J by 2 bases, with 12 bases between the two germline ends. The length of the CDR3 is 14 residues. Germline CDR1 is MNHEY and CDR2 is SMNVEV (reference sequence). CDR3 coding DNA: TGTGCCAGCAAACCACAGGCGGCCTACAATGAGCAGTTCTTC. Translation gives CASKPQAAYNEQFF.

The chain links TRBV5-4 to TRBJ2-7, with 14 bases fitting TRBD2. Germline V CDR1 and CDR2: SGHNT, YYREEE (reference sequence). The CDR3 totals 16 residues. After removal of 0 bases from V and 7 bases from J, the junction contained 6 bases not matched to a gene. The CDR3: CASSLAGTSGSREQYF. The CDR3 DNA is TGTGCCAGCAGCTTGGCCGGGACTAGCGGGAGTCGGGAGCAGTACTTC.

Written as DNA, the CDR3 is TGTGCCAGCTCACCACCGAAGGGGGAGATCACTGAAGCTTTCTTT. Protein product: CASSPPKGEITEAFF. The V and J genes are TRBV18 and TRBJ1-1; TRBD1 might be the D (6 bases). Trimming left V 0 bases short and J 4 bases short, with 12 bases between. This CDR3 region has 15 residues. CDR1 is KGHSH and CDR2 is LQKENI in the germline V gene. The whole variable domain, remainder taken from reference TRBV18 and TRBJ1-1, is NAGVMQNPRHLVRRRGQEARLRCSPMKGHSHVYWYRQLPEEGLKFMVYLQKENIIDESGMPKERFSAEFPKEGPSILRIQQVVRGDSAAYFCASSPPKGEITEAFFGQGTRLTVV.